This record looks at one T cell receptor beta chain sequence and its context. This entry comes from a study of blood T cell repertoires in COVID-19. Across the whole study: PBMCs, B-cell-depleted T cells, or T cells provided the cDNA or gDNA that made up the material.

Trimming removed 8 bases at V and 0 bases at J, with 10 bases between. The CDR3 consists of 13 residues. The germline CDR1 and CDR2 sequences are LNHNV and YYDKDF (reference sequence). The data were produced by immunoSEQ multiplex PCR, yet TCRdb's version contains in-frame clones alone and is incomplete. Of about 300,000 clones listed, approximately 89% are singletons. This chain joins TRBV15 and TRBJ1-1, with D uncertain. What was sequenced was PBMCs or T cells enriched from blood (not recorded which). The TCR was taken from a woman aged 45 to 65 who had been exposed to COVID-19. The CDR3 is CATATELNTEAFF. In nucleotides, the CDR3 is TGTGCCACCGCTACGGAGCTGAACACTGAAGCTTTCTTT.